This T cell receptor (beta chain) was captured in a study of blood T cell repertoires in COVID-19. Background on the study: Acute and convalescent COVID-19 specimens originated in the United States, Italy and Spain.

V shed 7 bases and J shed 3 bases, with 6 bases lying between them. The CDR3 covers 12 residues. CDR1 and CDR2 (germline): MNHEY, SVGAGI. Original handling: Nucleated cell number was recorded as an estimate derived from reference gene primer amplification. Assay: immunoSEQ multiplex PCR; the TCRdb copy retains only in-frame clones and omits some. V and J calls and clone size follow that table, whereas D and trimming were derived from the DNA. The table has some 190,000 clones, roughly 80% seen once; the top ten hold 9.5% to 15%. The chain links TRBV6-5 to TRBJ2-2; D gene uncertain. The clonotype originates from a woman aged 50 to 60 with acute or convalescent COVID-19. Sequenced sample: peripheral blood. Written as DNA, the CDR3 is TGTGCCAGCAAAGAGGACACCGGGGAGCTGTTTTTT. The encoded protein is CASKEDTGELFF.